The TCR beta chain described here comes from a study of cytomegalovirus exposure and HLA in healthy donors (dated 2017 in TCRdb). For the study in its entirety: An earlier analysis of about 530 of the donors reported 250 to 300 Gb of sequence data and 117 million unique TCR beta sequences obtained from about 179 million T cells. The study profiled the T cell repertoires of 500 to 800 subjects by immunosequencing and related them to cytomegalovirus serostatus. HLA typing included class I and class II loci at four-digit resolution. Among about 400 genotyped donors of the cohort, an average of around 240,000 unique TCR beta nucleotide sequences was sequenced per donor, of which about 19% were non-productive. The study combined high-throughput TCR immunosequencing, statistical association of individual TCRs with disease status, and machine learning to predict cytomegalovirus infection status. Every discovery cohort repertoire had been produced on one sequencing platform. In addition to the first cohort of several hundred subjects, a separate validation cohort of 130 or so different subjects was used. In a later genetic analysis, genome-wide SNP genotypes for about three fifths of the 666 donors were used, and that subset was treated as a discovery cohort. Typing coverage varied by locus: roughly 629-640 donors for A, B, C, DRB1 and DQB1; around 560 for DQA1; 606 for DPA1; 400 to 480 for DPB1. Four to six DR-DQ haplotypes were handled as single units for association and clustering because linkage in the cohort was strong. An early release that covered about 600 HLA-typed donors contained around 300 gigabases of sequencing data and around 80 million unique TCR sequences. An earlier analysis of around 640 of the donors used high-throughput TCR beta sequencing to judge whether each TCR beta V gene segment behaved as functional or pseudogenic. Of the roughly 400 genotyped donors, about 80% fell in the genetic ancestry cluster associated with self-reported Caucasian donors. Rather than drawing on any new phenotypic data, the later analysis identified candidate immune exposures from TCR beta sequences and the way those sequences occurred across donors. To study patterns of TCR occurrence, a later analysis re-analyzed previously published TCR beta repertoires from just over 650 donors and added high-resolution HLA genotyping. The aim of the study was to test whether cataloging public T cell receptors could identify signatures of past pathogen exposure. Donor age, sex, ethnicity and CMV serostatus were compiled together with the repertoire data. Results and caveats for the whole study, not just this receptor: When HLA alleles, especially DR and DQ, strongly co-occurred, TCR associations were difficult to assign to individual alleles. According to the authors, the approach could potentially be generalized to other disease states and immunological phenotypes. Some IMGT-functional V segments, including TRBV6-2 and TRBV6-3, could not be distinguished by the 87-base-pair reads and were therefore excluded. A later genetic analysis associated a missense DCLRE1C variant with V-gene and J-gene trimming of TCR beta chains, and an independent cohort replicated the association. While some public TCRs were present in many individuals, most TCR sequences turned up only very rarely across donors. Presence/absence analyses assumed roughly uniform sequencing depth across donors, an assumption that may not hold. Compared with equally common non-associated chains, HLA-associated TCR beta chains in a later analysis were more clonally expanded and had lower generation probabilities. A further reported finding was that TCR beta sequences accurately predicted the HLA-A and HLA-B alleles for most subjects in the first cohort. In a later analysis, TCR association rates were found to vary across HLA loci, with the most associated TCRs seen for DRB1 alleles and the fewest for HLA-C alleles. In a later analysis, about 17,000 TCR beta sequences were associated with specific HLA alleles at a false discovery rate of 0.05. The earlier analysis of approximately 540 of the donors excluded roughly 16 rarely observed V segments, including chromosome 9 orphons, because counts were too low. The classifier was reported to diagnose cytomegalovirus status with high specificity and sensitivity in both the original and validation cohorts. In this cohort, only TCR beta chains were sequenced, and detectable features were limited by the absence of alpha or paired-chain data. In an earlier analysis of under 600 of the donors, most TCR beta V segments were observed in productive rearrangements about 87% or about 30% of the time, broadly matching IMGT annotations. A later analysis reported that several top co-occurrence clusters appeared linked to parvovirus B19, influenza, CMV and Epstein-Barr virus. In vitro tests confirmed that a few of the cytomegalovirus-associated TCR beta chains recognize cytomegalovirus antigens. A group of highly shared sequence variants was considered likely to be a technical artifact of the sequencing pipeline. The study listed 164 TCR beta chains as associated with cytomegalovirus. In a later genetic analysis, fewer N-insertions in productive TCRs were reported among donors in an Asian-associated ancestry cluster than the 666-donor mean. Most CMV-associated TCR beta chains appeared to be HLA-restricted in a later analysis, and the HLA associations seemed to be driven largely by CMV exposure. Linkage disequilibrium might explain the correlated functional status among segregating V segments, but an unknown experimental factor could not be excluded. Because some donors lacked HLA typing at each locus, the association tests relied only on the typed subset. CMV serostatus was the only immune exposure information available for the cohort.

The library was built by means of the immunoSEQ multiplex PCR assay. A mixture of 60 forward primers for TCR Vbeta segments and 13 reverse primers for TCR Jbeta segments was used in the multiplex PCR. Amplification of the CDR3 region of rearranged TCR beta genes was performed with a multiplex PCR assay on genomic DNA. The Illumina HiSeq System was used to sequence the amplified TCR beta libraries as 87-base-pair reads. The published analysis was carried out like this. A later analysis counted tens of millions of unique TCR beta chains across the 700 or so repertoires, and around 9.9 million of these chains were shared by at least two donors. To remove PCR and sequencing errors, raw reads were error-corrected and collapsed into unique sequences using a nearest-neighbor algorithm that merged closely related sequences. Alignment of CDR3 sequences to IMGT reference sequences was used to assign V, D and J gene segments. Each retained sequence needed at least a six-nucleotide match to both a V gene segment and a J gene segment. A rearrangement was called productive if the CDR3 had no stop codons and remained in frame with V and J, and every other rearrangement was called non-productive. Following IMGT convention, CDR3 was defined as the stretch from the second conserved V-encoded cysteine to the conserved J-encoded phenylalanine. Sequences without an unambiguous match to a single V gene segment were excluded from the earlier analysis of 450 to 650 of the donors. In an earlier analysis of around 600 of the donors, V segments were called functional above 56.7% productive rearrangements and were called segregating when the between-donor standard deviation exceeded 5%. To diagnose cytomegalovirus status from the catalog of TCR beta chain sequences, a statistical classification framework was built. In a later analysis, TCR nucleotide sequences were compared against IMGT/GENE-DB human TR gene sequences so that V and J genes could be assigned. The TCRdist pipeline was used in a later analysis to assign CDR3 sequences and most-parsimonious VDJ recombination scenarios. In a later analysis, every TCR beta chain was defined by the combination of its CDR3 amino acid sequence and its V-gene family, and reads without a unique V-gene family were dropped. To address suspected cross-contamination and a sequencing artifact, a later analysis removed some 620 highly shared, low-generation-probability nucleotide sequences. In a later analysis, a clonal expansion index for each public chain was calculated from normalized within-repertoire ranks of inferred template counts. In a later analysis, generation probabilities were computed with a VDJ recombination model fitted to out-of-frame rearrangements, and the resulting probabilities were checked against IGoR. Hypergeometric tests were used in a later analysis to score TCR-TCR, TCR-HLA and TCR-CMV co-occurrence, with a repertoire-size bias correction applied to the TCR pairs. In a later analysis, false discovery rates were estimated by permuting HLA or CMV assignments 20 times. In a later analysis, co-occurring TCRs were grouped with DBSCAN, and TCRdist sequence similarity was added when clustering was performed within HLA-allele-positive subsets. Repertoires with fewer than 30,000 or more than 120,000 public chains were left out of co-occurrence clustering, as were five repertoires with anomalous nucleotide sharing. TCRdb obtained this table from immuneACCESS and retained in-frame rearrangements with V and J assigned. These tables miss some clones; where compared with another copy, unresolved V genes account for less than half of the shortfall, and the remainder is unexplained. Clone size and the V and J calls come from that table; the DNA yielded D and trimming. The sample yields 150,000 to 200,000 clones; nearly 80% were counted once. 4.5% to 7.5% of the sample goes to the ten largest clones.

Taken from cysteine to phenylalanine, the CDR3 has 16 residues. Only CDR3 DNA is held: 48 bases, read in frame from base 1. As encoded in the germline V gene, CDR1 is MDHEN while CDR2 is SYDVKM. The germline V and J ends show losses of 8 bases and 5 bases respectively, and no gene match explains 15 bases of the junction. Details on this clone: Its recognized antigen is unknown. Base qualities were left out, and no much larger clone turns up one base away.

The cohort was made up of roughly 670 healthy bone marrow donors. At the time of sampling, every cohort member was nominally healthy, though immune exposures that went unrecorded were likely present. The donor was CMV seropositive and was included in the group of some 290 seropositive cohort members. A peripheral blood sample was collected from each donor, and TCR beta sequencing was performed on peripheral blood mononuclear cells. Genomic DNA was extracted from the blood cell samples with the Qiagen DNeasy Blood Extraction Kit. The specimen sequenced was PBMCs. The chain was built from TRBV28 and TRBJ2-5; TRBD2 aligns with 9 central bases. This TCR derives from a woman between 25 and 40 years old in good health and CMV-seropositive. The DNA sequence is TGTGCCAGCGAAAGCCCTGGGACTAGCTGGTCGGAGACCCAGTACTTC. This encodes CASESPGTSWSETQYF.